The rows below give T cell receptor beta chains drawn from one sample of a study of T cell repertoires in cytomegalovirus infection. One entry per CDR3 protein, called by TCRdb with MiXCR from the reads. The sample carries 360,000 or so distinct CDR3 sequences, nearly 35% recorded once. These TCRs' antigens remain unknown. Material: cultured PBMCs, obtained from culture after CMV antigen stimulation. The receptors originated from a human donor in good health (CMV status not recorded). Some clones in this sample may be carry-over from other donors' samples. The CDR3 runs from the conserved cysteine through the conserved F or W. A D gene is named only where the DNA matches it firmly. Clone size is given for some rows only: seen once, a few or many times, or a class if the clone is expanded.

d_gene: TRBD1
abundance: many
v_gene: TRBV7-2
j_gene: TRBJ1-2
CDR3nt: TGTGCCAGCAGCTTTACAGGGGGCTATGGCTACACCTTC
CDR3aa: CASSFTGGYGYTF

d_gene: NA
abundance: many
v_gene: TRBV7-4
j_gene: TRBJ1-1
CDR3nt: TGTGCCAGCAGCCCCGGACAGACTGAAGCTTTCTTT
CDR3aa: CASSPGQTEAFF

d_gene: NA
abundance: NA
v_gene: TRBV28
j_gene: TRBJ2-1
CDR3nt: TGTGCCAGCACATACTCGGGTGAGCAGTTCTTC
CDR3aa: CASTYSGEQFF

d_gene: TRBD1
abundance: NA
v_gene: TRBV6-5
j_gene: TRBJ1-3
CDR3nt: TGTGCCAGCAGTCCGGGGGACAGCTCTGGAAACACCATATATTTT
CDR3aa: CASSPGDSSGNTIYF

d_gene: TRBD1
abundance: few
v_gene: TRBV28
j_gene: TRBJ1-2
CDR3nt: TGTGCCAGCAGTTCGTCCGGGACAGGCAGTAACTATGGCTACACCTTC
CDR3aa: CASSSSGTGSNYGYTF

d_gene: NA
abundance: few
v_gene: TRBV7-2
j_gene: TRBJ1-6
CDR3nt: TGTGCCAGCAGGCCTTATGCTGGGAATTCACCCCTCCACTTT
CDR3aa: CASRPYAGNSPLHF

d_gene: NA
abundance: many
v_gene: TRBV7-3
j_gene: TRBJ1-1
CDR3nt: TGTGCCAGCAGCTCATCACGGAACACTGAAGCTTTCTTT
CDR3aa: CASSSSRNTEAFF

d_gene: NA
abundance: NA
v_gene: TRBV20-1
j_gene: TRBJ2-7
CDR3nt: TGCAGTGCCCTTAGGGGCAACGAGCAGTACTTC
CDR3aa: CSALRGNEQYF

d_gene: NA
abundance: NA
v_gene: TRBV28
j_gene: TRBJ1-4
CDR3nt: TGTGCCAGCAGTTTAAATCGCTTCGTGACTAATGAAAAACTGTTTTTT
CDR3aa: CASSLNRFVTNEKLFF

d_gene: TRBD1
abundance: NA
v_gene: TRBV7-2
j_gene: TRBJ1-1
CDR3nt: TGTGCCAGCAGCCCGGACAGGCGCCGTGAAGCTTTCTTT
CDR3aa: CASSPDRRREAFF

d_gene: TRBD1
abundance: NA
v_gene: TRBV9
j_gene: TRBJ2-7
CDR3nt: TGTGCCAGCAGCGGCCGGGACAGGGGGCCCACCTACGAGCAGTACTTC
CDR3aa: CASSGRDRGPTYEQYF

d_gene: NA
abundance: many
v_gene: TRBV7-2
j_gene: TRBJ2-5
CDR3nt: TGTGCCAGCAGCCGAACGAGGGAGACCCAGTACTTC
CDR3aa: CASSRTRETQYF

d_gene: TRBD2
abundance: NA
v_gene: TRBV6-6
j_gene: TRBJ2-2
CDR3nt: TGTGCCAGCAGCCTACGAGCAGCGGGAGTGGCCGGGGAGCTGTTTTTT
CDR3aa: CASSLRAAGVAGELFF

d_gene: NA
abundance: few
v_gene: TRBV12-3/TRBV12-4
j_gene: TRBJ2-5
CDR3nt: TGTGCCAGCAGCTACCTTGTGGAGACCCAGTACTTC
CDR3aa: CASSYLVETQYF

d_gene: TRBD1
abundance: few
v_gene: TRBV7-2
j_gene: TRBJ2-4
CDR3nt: TGTGCCAGCAGCCCCCGGACAGGGAGATACCAGAAAAACATTCAGTACTTC
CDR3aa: CASSPRTGRYQKNIQYF

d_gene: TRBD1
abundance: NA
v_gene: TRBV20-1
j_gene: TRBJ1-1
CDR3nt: TGCAGTGCAGGGACAGGGTTGGACACTGAAGCTTTCTTT
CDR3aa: CSAGTGLDTEAFF

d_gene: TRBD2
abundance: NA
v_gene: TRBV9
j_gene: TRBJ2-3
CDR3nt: TGTGCCAGCAGCGAGACTAGCGGGAGTGGGGTAGATACGCAGTATTTT
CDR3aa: CASSETSGSGVDTQYF

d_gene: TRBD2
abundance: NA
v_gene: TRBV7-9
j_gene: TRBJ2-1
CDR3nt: TGTGCCAGCAGTGGACTAGCGGTGTCACATGAGCAGTTCTTC
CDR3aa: CASSGLAVSHEQFF

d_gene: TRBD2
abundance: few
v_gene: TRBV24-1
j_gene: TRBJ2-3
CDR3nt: TGTGCCACCAGTGATTCCTCTAGCGGGAGGGCCGTAGATACGCAGTATTTT
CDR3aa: CATSDSSSGRAVDTQYF

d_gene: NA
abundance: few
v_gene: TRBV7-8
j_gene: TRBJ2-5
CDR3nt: TGTGCCAGCAGCTTGGGGTCCGTGCGGGAGACCCAGTACTTC
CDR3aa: CASSLGSVRETQYF

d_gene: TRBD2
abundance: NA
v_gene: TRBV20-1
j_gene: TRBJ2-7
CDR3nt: TGCAGTGCTAGAGATCGGTCCCAGTCGGTCGCGGGAGGGACCTACGAGCAGTACTTC
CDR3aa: CSARDRSQSVAGGTYEQYF

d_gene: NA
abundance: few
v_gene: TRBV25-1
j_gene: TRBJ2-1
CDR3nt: TGTGCCAGCAGTGGTCGACGGCTACTCTACAATGAGCAGTTCTTC
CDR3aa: CASSGRRLLYNEQFF

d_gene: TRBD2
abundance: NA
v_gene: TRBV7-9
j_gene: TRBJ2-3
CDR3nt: TGTGCCAGCAGCTTAGCATTTGGAGCGGGGCCCGAGAGGCGCACAGATACGCAGTATTTT
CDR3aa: CASSLAFGAGPERRTDTQYF

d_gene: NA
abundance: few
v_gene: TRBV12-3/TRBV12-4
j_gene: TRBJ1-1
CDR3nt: TGTGCCAGCAGTTATGATCTTGGGGCCTTGAACACTGAAGCTTTCTTT
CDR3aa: CASSYDLGALNTEAFF

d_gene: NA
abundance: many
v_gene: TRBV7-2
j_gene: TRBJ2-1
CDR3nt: TGTGCCAGCAGTCAGCCCTACAATGAGCAGTTCTTC
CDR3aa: CASSQPYNEQFF

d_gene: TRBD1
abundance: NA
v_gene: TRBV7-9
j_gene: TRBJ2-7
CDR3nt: TGTGCCAGCAGCTTCTCGACAGGGTTGGGCGAGCAGTACTTC
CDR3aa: CASSFSTGLGEQYF

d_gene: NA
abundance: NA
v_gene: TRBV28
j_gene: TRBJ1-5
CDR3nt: TGTGCCAGCAGTTTAATGACACTTAGCAATCAGCCCCAGCATTTT
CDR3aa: CASSLMTLSNQPQHF

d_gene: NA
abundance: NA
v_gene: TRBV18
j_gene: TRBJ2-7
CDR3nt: TGTGCCAGCTCACGGGACGCCCTCTACGAGCAGTACTTC
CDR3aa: CASSRDALYEQYF